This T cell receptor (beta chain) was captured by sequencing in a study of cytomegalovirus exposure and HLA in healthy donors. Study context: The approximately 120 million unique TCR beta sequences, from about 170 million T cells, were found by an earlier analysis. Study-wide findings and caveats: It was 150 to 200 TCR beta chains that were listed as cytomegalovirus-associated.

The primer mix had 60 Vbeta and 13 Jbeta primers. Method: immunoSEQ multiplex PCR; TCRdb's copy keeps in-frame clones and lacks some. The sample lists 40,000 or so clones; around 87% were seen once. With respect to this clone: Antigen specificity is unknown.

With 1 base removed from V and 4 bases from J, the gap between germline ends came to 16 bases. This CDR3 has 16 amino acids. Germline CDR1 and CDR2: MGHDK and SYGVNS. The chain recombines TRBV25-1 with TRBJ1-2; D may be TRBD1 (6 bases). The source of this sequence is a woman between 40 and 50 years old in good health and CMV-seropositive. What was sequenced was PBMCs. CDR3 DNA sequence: TGTGCCAGCAGTGAATTGGCAGGGGACACGGTCTATGGCTACACCTTC. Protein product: CASSELAGDTVYGYTF.